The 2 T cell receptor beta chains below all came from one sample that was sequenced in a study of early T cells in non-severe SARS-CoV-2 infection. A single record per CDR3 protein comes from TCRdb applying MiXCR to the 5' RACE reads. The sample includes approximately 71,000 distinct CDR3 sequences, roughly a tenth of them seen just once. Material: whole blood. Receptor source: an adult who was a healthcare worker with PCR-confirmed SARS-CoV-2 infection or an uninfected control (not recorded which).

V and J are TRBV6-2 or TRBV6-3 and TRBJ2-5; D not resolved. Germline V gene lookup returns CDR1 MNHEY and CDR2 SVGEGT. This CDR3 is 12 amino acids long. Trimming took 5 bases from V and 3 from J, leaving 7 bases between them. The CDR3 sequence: CASSAAEETQYF. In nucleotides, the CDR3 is TGTGCCAGCAGTGCCGCAGAAGAGACCCAGTACTTC.

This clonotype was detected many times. The CDR3 is CASRPSGSQNEQFF. The CDR3 DNA is TGTGCCAGCAGACCTAGCGGGAGTCAAAATGAGCAGTTCTTC. The chain uses TRBV11-2 and TRBJ2-1; 10 nucleotides align to TRBD2. The germline gives CDR1 SGHAT, CDR2 FQNNGV. V was pared by 6 bases and J by 7 bases, with 6 bases of the junction left unmatched. This CDR3 spans 14 amino acids.